This T cell receptor beta chain was documented in a study of cytomegalovirus exposure and HLA in healthy donors. This clone was seen a handful of times. Its antigen is not known. There are 15 residues in the CDR3. Germline assignment: CDR1 SNHLY and CDR2 FYNNEI. The V gene end was trimmed by 7 bases and the J gene end by 2 bases; junction bases not matched to a gene: 6. In the PCR, 60 Vbeta and 13 Jbeta primers were used. Here immunoSEQ multiplex PCR was the method, and the copy in TCRdb shows in-frame clones only, minus some. The sample shows 200,000 to 250,000 clones, approximately 81% of them seen only once. The study, taken as a whole, reports: In a later analysis, an Asian-associated ancestry cluster reportedly showed fewer N-insertions than the roughly 690-donor mean. Cytomegalovirus-associated TCR beta chains were listed, numbering around 150. Follow-up analysis seemed to connect common viral pathogens with several of the most significant clusters identified.

The TCR originated in a human donor in good health. The sample consisted of PBMCs. V gene TRBV2 combines with J gene TRBJ2-1, with 9 bases lining up with TRBD2. This CDR3 reads CASNRLAGAYNEQFF. In nucleotides, the CDR3 is TGTGCCAGCAACCGCTTAGCGGGAGCCTACAATGAGCAGTTCTTC. Drawing the rest from reference TRBV2 and TRBJ2-1, the complete variable domain is EPEVTQTPSHQVTQMGQEVILRCVPISNHLYFYWYRQILGQKVEFLVSFYNNEISEKSEIFDDQFSVERPDGSNFTLKIRSTKLEDSAMYFCASNRLAGAYNEQFFGPGTRLTVL.